The rows below give T cell receptor beta chains drawn from one sample of a study of cytomegalovirus exposure and HLA in healthy donors. The assay was immunoSEQ multiplex PCR, and TCRdb's table has in-frame clones only and misses some. The data hold 150,000 to 250,000 clones, with around 78% observed a single time. The specimen sequenced was PBMCs. These receptors all come from a young man in good health and CMV-seronegative. The CDR3 runs from the conserved cysteine through the conserved F or W. Each record gives: J gene, CDR3 length, V gene, CDR3 protein.

>TRBJ1-1|13|TRBV29-1
CSVVGRGRTEAFF
>TRBJ1-1|13|TRBV28
CASSLRYSGEAFF
>TRBJ2-3|17|TRBV7-2
CASSTQSAGSALDTQYF
>TRBJ2-3|15|TRBV10-3
CAIRSLASSTDTQYF
>TRBJ1-2|13|TRBV5-1
CASNTGSDYGYTF
>TRBJ1-6|15|TRBV18
CASSPLTGNNSPLHF
>TRBJ1-5|15|TRBV27
CASSPLLQGNQPQHF
>TRBJ2-1|16|TRBV10-3
CAIKGRTEQSYNEQFF
>TRBJ2-7|19|TRBV28
CASSLIGGLGAVGLYEQYF
>TRBJ2-5|14|TRBV4-2
CASSPGLAEETQYF
>TRBJ2-2|16|TRBV29-1
CSVGALAGANTGELFF
>TRBJ2-4|17|TRBV11-2
CASSLDLAGGFKNIQYF
>TRBJ1-5|15|TRBV6-5
CASSYSYRVGQPQHF
>TRBJ2-1|17|TRBV10-1
CASSEGLAGGKYNEQFF
>TRBJ2-7|19|TRBV13
CASSPQLGDRGKRVSEQYF
>TRBJ1-6|14|TRBV6-5
CASSRQGSNSPLHF
>TRBJ2-1|16|TRBV7-2
CASSSPGRVNYNEQFF
>TRBJ1-1|14|TRBV6-7
CASSYSIWWREAFF
>TRBJ1-5|15|TRBV5-5
CASSQPDRPNQPQHF
>TRBJ2-2|16|TRBV2
CASSDWQGSNTGELFF